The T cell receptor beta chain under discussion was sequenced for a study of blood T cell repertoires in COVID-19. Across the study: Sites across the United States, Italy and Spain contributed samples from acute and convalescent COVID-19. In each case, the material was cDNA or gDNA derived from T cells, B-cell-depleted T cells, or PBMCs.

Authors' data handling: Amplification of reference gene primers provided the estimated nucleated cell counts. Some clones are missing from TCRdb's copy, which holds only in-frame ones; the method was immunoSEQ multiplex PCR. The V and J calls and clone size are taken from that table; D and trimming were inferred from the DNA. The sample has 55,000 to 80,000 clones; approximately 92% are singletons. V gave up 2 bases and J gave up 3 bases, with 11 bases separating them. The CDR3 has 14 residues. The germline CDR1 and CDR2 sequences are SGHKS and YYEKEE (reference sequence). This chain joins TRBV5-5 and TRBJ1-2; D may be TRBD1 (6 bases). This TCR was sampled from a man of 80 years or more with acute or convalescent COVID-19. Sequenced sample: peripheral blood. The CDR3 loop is CASSLPGHHYGYTF. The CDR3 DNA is TGTGCCAGCAGCTTACCGGGACACCACTATGGCTACACCTTC.